One and the same sample provided the 20 T cell receptor beta chains below, sequenced in a study of blood T cell repertoires in COVID-19. Repertoires were generated with immunoSEQ multiplex PCR, while TCRdb's copy carries only in-frame clones and drops some. The sample contains roughly 340,000 clones, approximately 90% of which appear only once. The sequenced sample was peripheral blood. Source of these receptors: a woman aged 18-29 years who had recovered from COVID-19.

This rearrangement joins TRBV5-1 to TRBJ1-2; the D is unclear. There are 13 residues in the CDR3. The germline V gene encodes CDR1 SGHRS and CDR2 YFSETQ. The V end was cut by 0 bases, the J end by 6 bases, with 9 bases between. The CDR3 loop reads CASSLGGGDGYTF. In DNA form, the CDR3 reads TGCGCCAGCAGCTTGGGTGGAGGAGATGGCTACACCTTC.

V and J are TRBV9 and TRBJ2-4; D is perhaps TRBD2 (7 bases). CDR1 and CDR2 (germline): SGDLS, YYNGEE. The CDR3 consists of 15 residues. The ends were cut back, 4 bases at V and 3 bases at J, with 14 bases in the middle. CDR3 in amino acids: CASSRGGAIKNIQYF. DNA of the CDR3: TGTGCCAGCAGCCGTGGGGGGGCTATCAAAAACATTCAGTACTTC.

The V call is TRBV3-1 (or the pseudogene TRBV3-2), the J call TRBJ2-5, with a tentative D call TRBD2 (5 bases). This CDR3 contains 17 residues. Germline V gene sequence: CDR1 LGHDT, CDR2 YNNKEL (reference sequence). V gave up 1 base and J gave up 4 bases, with 19 bases separating them. The CDR3 reads CASSQVGRGGSGETQYF. The CDR3 nucleotides read TGTGCCAGCAGCCAAGTAGGGCGAGGCGGGTCGGGAGAGACCCAGTACTTC.

The chain combines TRBV5-4 with TRBJ2-2; perhaps TRBD2 as D (5 bases). The CDR3 has 16 residues. In germline, CDR1 is SGHNT, CDR2 YYREEE (reference sequence). V lost 3 bases, J lost 8 bases, and 20 bases lay in between. The CDR3 DNA follows: TGTGCCAGCAGCTCCTCATTGGACCCTACGGGGGGGGAGCTGTTTTTT. Translation gives CASSSSLDPTGGELFF.

This rearrangement joins TRBV6-5 to TRBJ2-1, with D possibly TRBD2 on 5 matching bases. Germline-derived CDR1 and CDR2 are MNHEY and SVGAGI. Trimming took 5 bases from V and 8 from J, leaving 13 bases between them. The CDR3 extends over 13 amino acids. CDR3 nucleotide sequence: TGTGCCAGCAGTCGAGGTTTGCGGGATGAGCAGTTCTTC. It yields the protein CASSRGLRDEQFF.

The chain is built from TRBV9 and TRBJ2-5; 10 nucleotides align to TRBD2. The germline CDR1 and CDR2 sequences are SGDLS and YYNGEE. The CDR3 length is 15 residues. The V gene end was trimmed by 0 bases and the J gene end by 2 bases; junction bases not matched to a gene: 1. The CDR3: CASSVGTSGQETQYF. The CDR3 bases are TGTGCCAGCAGCGTAGGGACTAGCGGACAAGAGACCCAGTACTTC.

This clone was seen a single time. The V call is TRBV6-2 or TRBV6-3, the J call TRBJ2-7; 8 positions match TRBD1. Germline trimming cut 2 bases from V and 4 bases from J; bases unmatched to any gene: 4. CDR1 is MNHEY, CDR2 SVGEGT, per germline. CDR3 size: 14 residues. CDR3 residues: CASSYDRGGYEQYV. The CDR3 bases are TGTGCCAGCAGTTACGACAGGGGCGGATACGAGCAGTACGTC.

The chain joins TRBV7-9 to TRBJ1-1; no firm D call. Germline V gives CDR1 SEHNR, CDR2 FQNEAQ (reference sequence). V was pared by 3 bases and J by 6 bases, with 11 bases between. This CDR3 is built from 13 residues. The DNA of the CDR3 is TGTGCCAGCAGCTTCGCGGGAGCAGCTGAAGCTTTCTTT. Amino acids: CASSFAGAAEAFF.

The chain recombines TRBV12-3 or TRBV12-4 with TRBJ1-2, with no clear D. Trimming left V 3 bases short and J 4 bases short, with 9 bases between. This CDR3 has 13 residues. The CDR3 region is CASSFSDSYGYTF. The CDR3 DNA reads as TGTGCCAGCAGTTTTAGTGATTCCTATGGCTACACCTTC.

V usage is TRBV14 and J usage is TRBJ2-5; TRBD1 might be the D (6 bases). CDR1 is SGHDN and CDR2 is FVKESK in the germline V gene. The length of the CDR3 is 17 residues. V was shortened by 3 bases and J by 2 bases, with 19 bases between the two germline ends. The CDR3 bases are TGTGCCAGCAGCCATATCCGCCTGGGGGCCCGGCAAGAGACCCAGTACTTC. It yields the protein CASSHIRLGARQETQYF.

This chain connects TRBV7-9 to TRBJ2-1; 7 positions agree with TRBD1. J gave up 2 bases and V 4 bases, and 5 bases lay outside the gene matches. This CDR3 region has 15 residues. CDR1 SEHNR and CDR2 FQNEAQ come from the germline V gene (reference sequence). The CDR3: CASSSGRGPYNEQFF. The CDR3 region has the DNA TGTGCCAGCAGCTCCGGTAGGGGGCCCTACAATGAGCAGTTCTTC.

The rearrangement links TRBV29-1 to TRBJ2-1, with 12 bases identical to TRBD2. The CDR3 extends over 13 amino acids. V trimming: 6 bases; J trimming: 10 bases; junction bases outside the gene matches: 7. Looked up from germline, CDR1 is SQVTM and CDR2 is ANQGSEA. CDR3: CSVTSGRGLEQFF. In DNA, the CDR3 is TGCAGCGTGACTAGCGGGAGAGGGCTGGAGCAGTTCTTC.

The genes are TRBV10-3 and TRBJ2-1; 9 positions match TRBD2. The V and J ends lost 6 bases and 7 bases, in that order; junction bases with no gene match: 10. Per the germline V gene, CDR1 is ENHRY and CDR2 is SYGVKD. There are 15 residues in the CDR3. CDR3 nucleotide sequence: TGTGCCATCAGCACCTTAGCGGGAGTATCGAATGAGCAGTTCTTC. Protein sequence: CAISTLAGVSNEQFF.

The genes are TRBV28 and TRBJ2-4; the D gene is possibly TRBD2 (6 bases). The ends were cut back, 2 bases at V and 4 bases at J, with 15 bases in the middle. The CDR3 is 16 residues long. The germline V gene has CDR1 MDHEN and CDR2 SYDVKM. The CDR3 nucleotides are TGTGCCAGCAGTTTACCCATGTCGGGGAGGAAAAACATTCAGTACTTC. It codes for CASSLPMSGRKNIQYF.

About this clone: In the same sample, other DNA sequences code for this CDR3. The chain links TRBV5-1 to TRBJ2-1; a possible D gene is TRBD1 (6 bases). The CDR3 is 13 residues long. Between the trimmed V and J ends, which lost 0 bases and 5 bases, there was a span of 6 bases. The germline CDR1 and CDR2 sequences are SGHRS and YFSETQ. CDR3 in amino acids: CASSLGTDNEQFF. The DNA for the CDR3 is TGCGCCAGCAGCTTGGGGACAGACAATGAGCAGTTCTTC.

This clone is a singleton in its sample. The gene calls are TRBV15 and TRBJ2-1; maybe TRBD1 (5 bases). CDR1 is LNHNV and CDR2 is YYDKDF in the germline V gene (reference sequence). Trimming took off 0 bases at V and 7 bases at J, with 16 bases between the two ends. CDR3 size: 16 residues. This CDR3 is CATSRDYYGAENEQFF. The CDR3 DNA reads as TGTGCCACCAGCAGAGATTACTATGGGGCGGAGAATGAGCAGTTCTTC. Full variable domain (missing parts from reference TRBV15 and TRBJ2-1): DAMVIQNPRYQVTQFGKPVTLSCSQTLNHNVMYWYQQKSSQAPKLLFHYYDKDFNNEADTPDNFQSRRPNTSFCFLDIRSPGLGDTAMYLCATSRDYYGAENEQFFGPGTRLTVL.

The chain carries TRBV5-6 and TRBJ2-1; D perhaps matches TRBD2 (6 bases). This CDR3 contains 14 residues. Trimming removed 4 bases from V and 7 bases from J, with 15 bases in between. CDR1 is SGHDT and CDR2 is YYEEEE in the germline V gene. CDR3 loop: CASSGGTPGNEQFF. DNA of the CDR3: TGTGCCAGCAGCGGCGGGACCCCTGGGAATGAGCAGTTCTTC.

This sequence joins TRBV4-3 and TRBJ2-3; 8 bases are shared with TRBD2. Looked up from germline, CDR1 is LGHNA and CDR2 is YSLEER. This CDR3 comprises 15 residues. V dropped 5 bases and J dropped 4; count of bases not matched to a gene: 8. The CDR3 sequence: CASSGGRGGPDTQYF. The CDR3 DNA reads as TGCGCCAGCAGCGGGGGACGGGGGGGGCCAGATACGCAGTATTTT.

This chain joins TRBV19 and TRBJ1-6; D is perhaps TRBD1 (6 bases). This CDR3 is 15 amino acids long. V shed 3 bases and J shed 13 bases, with 19 bases lying between them. CDR1 and CDR2 (germline): LNHDA, SQIVND (reference sequence). The CDR3 is CASSMPGQGYRPLHF. The CDR3 DNA is TGTGCCAGTAGTATGCCGGGGCAGGGGTATCGCCCCCTCCACTTT.

The genes are TRBV5-1 and TRBJ2-1; 13 bases agree with TRBD2. Germline V CDR1 and CDR2: SGHRS, YFSETQ. V lost 3 bases, J lost 0 bases, and 6 bases stayed unmatched. The CDR3 has 18 residues. The CDR3 protein is CASSSLGLAGSSYNEQFF. Written as DNA, the CDR3 is TGCGCCAGCAGCTCCCTGGGACTAGCGGGATCCTCCTACAATGAGCAGTTCTTC.